The 30 T cell receptor beta chains below all came from one sample that was sequenced in a study of T cell repertoires in cytomegalovirus infection. These TCRs are of unknown antigen specificity. TCRdb reprocessed the reads with MiXCR, giving one entry per CDR3 protein. The sample includes hundreds of thousands of distinct CDR3 sequences, 40% to 50% of them seen just once. The sequenced sample was cultured PBMCs, obtained from culture after CMV antigen stimulation. Receptors were obtained from a human donor in good health (CMV status not recorded). Some clones in this sample may be carry-over from other donors' samples.

The table lists this clonotype with a count of one. The chain uses TRBV3-1 and TRBJ2-3; 10 bases are shared with TRBD1. With V trimmed by 2 bases and J by 5 bases, 7 bases remained unmatched. This CDR3 spans 16 amino acids. Germline CDR1 LGHDT, CDR2 YNNKEL (reference sequence). The CDR3 bases are TGTGCCAGCAGCCAAAGGCGGACAGGGGGTATAGATACGCAGTATTTT. Translation gives CASSQRRTGGIDTQYF.

This clonotype has only a few counts. The chain uses TRBV4-1 and TRBJ2-7; unclear D gene. Germline V gene sequence: CDR1 MGHRA, CDR2 YSYEKL. The germline V and J ends were trimmed by 0 bases and 0 bases, with 18 bases remaining between them. There are 18 residues in the CDR3. The DNA of the CDR3 is TGCGCCAGCAGCCAAGATACGGTATTTGGGTACTTCTCCTACGAGCAGTACTTC. Encoded protein: CASSQDTVFGYFSYEQYF.

J is TRBJ2-2 and V is TRBV25-1; the match to TRBD2 covers 12 bases. CDR1 is MGHDK and CDR2 is SYGVNS in the germline V gene. Trimming at V came to 5 bases and at J to 9 bases, leaving 7 bases not matched to a gene. This CDR3 contains 15 residues. The CDR3 reads CASSPPGLAGRELFF. The CDR3 nucleotides read TGTGCCAGCAGTCCCCCGGGACTAGCGGGTCGGGAGCTGTTTTTT.

This rearrangement joins TRBV20-1 to TRBJ2-5, with TRBD2 identical over 7 bases. The CDR3 runs to 15 residues. CDR1 DFQATT and CDR2 SNEGSKA come from the germline V gene (reference sequence). The V and J ends lost 1 base and 2 bases, in that order; junction bases with no gene match: 7. The CDR3 loop reads CSARVSTSAQETQYF. The CDR3 DNA follows: TGCAGTGCTAGAGTGTCCACTAGCGCTCAAGAGACCCAGTACTTC.

This clonotype was seen only a few times. This chain uses TRBV27 with TRBJ1-1; tentative D call: TRBD1 (6 bases). This CDR3 comprises 15 residues. The ends were cut back, 3 bases at V and 5 bases at J, with 16 bases in the middle. Germline CDR1 is MNHEY and CDR2 is SMNVEV (reference sequence). CDR3 sequence reads: CASSFRWGRRTEAFF. CDR3 coding DNA: TGTGCCAGCAGTTTTAGGTGGGGGCGCAGGACTGAAGCTTTCTTT.

A single count supports this clonotype. The chain carries TRBV4-3 and TRBJ2-1; D remains ambiguous. The CDR3 consists of 14 residues. V lost 5 bases, J lost 6 bases, and 14 bases lay in between. Germline assignment: CDR1 LGHNA and CDR2 YSLEER. The DNA for the CDR3 is TGCGCCAGCAGCAAAAGGGTGCTGTCCAATGAGCAGTTCTTC. It encodes CASSKRVLSNEQFF.

J is TRBJ2-7 and V is TRBV4-3; the match to TRBD1 covers 8 bases. Per the germline V gene, CDR1 is LGHNA and CDR2 is YSLEER. CDR3 size: 17 residues. V shed 0 bases, J shed 3 bases, and the junction held 10 bases outside the gene matches. The CDR3 nucleotides are TGCGCCAGCAGCCAAGATTATAGGACAGGGCTGTTCTACGAGCAGTACTTC. This encodes CASSQDYRTGLFYEQYF.

The chain links TRBV4-1 to TRBJ2-3; unclear D gene. This CDR3 has 14 residues. Germline V gene lookup returns CDR1 MGHRA and CDR2 YSYEKL. Between the trimmed V and J ends, which lost 0 bases and 2 bases, there was a span of 6 bases. Written as DNA, the CDR3 is TGCGCCAGCAGCCAAGAGCTGCCCACAGATACGCAGTATTTT. Protein product: CASSQELPTDTQYF.

The chain carries TRBV14 and TRBJ2-1; TRBD1 matches at 8 bases. The CDR3 has 15 residues. CDR1 and CDR2 from the germline V gene are SGHDN and FVKESK. V trimming: 4 bases; J trimming: 7 bases; junction bases outside the gene matches: 9. CDR3 sequence reads: CASSRWTGQRNEQFF. The CDR3 DNA follows: TGTGCCAGCAGCCGTTGGACAGGGCAGAGGAATGAGCAGTTCTTC.

CDR3 region: CASSSSLQNYGYTF. Here the CDR3 DNA reads TGTGCCAGCAGCTCTAGCCTCCAGAACTATGGCTACACCTTC. V usage is TRBV7-8 and J usage is TRBJ1-2; D unresolved. Trimming removed 4 bases at V and 2 bases at J, with 11 bases between. The germline V gene encodes CDR1 SGHVS and CDR2 FQNEAQ. This CDR3 contains 14 residues.

The chain combines TRBV12-3 or TRBV12-4 with TRBJ2-1; possible D gene TRBD1, 6 bases. The CDR3 spans 15 residues. V dropped 6 bases and J dropped 10 bases, with 22 bases sitting between them. CDR3 region: CASSLYRAIPREQFF. As DNA, the CDR3 is TGTGCCAGCAGCCTATACAGGGCCATTCCCAGGGAGCAGTTCTTC.

The CDR3 sequence: CASRWGGSNQPQHF. The CDR3 coding sequence is TGTGCCAGCAGGTGGGGGGGTAGCAATCAGCCCCAGCATTTT. The chain carries TRBV12-3 or TRBV12-4 and TRBJ1-5, with D tentatively TRBD1 (5 bases). This CDR3 contains 14 residues. The V gene lost 6 bases and the J gene lost 0 bases, with 9 bases spanning the gap.

J is TRBJ2-5 and V is TRBV2; D possibly corresponds to TRBD2 (5 bases). The ends were cut back, 5 bases at V and 2 bases at J, with 21 bases in the middle. This CDR3 has 17 residues. Germline V gene lookup returns CDR1 SNHLY and CDR2 FYNNEI. In DNA, the CDR3 is TGTGCCAGCAGTCGTCCCTTACAAGGTGGAGGACAAGAGACCCAGTACTTC. Translating it yields CASSRPLQGGGQETQYF.

The chain is built from TRBV6-5 and TRBJ2-1, with TRBD1 as a possible D gene (5 bases). CDR3 size: 16 residues. Per germline, CDR1 MNHEY and CDR2 SVGAGI. V lost 1 base and J lost 3, with 13 bases in between. CDR3 in DNA: TGTGCCAGCAGTTACTATGGGCAGGGAAACTACAATGAGCAGTTCTTC. This sequence encodes CASSYYGQGNYNEQFF.

This clonotype showed up just once. The chain uses TRBV6-5 and TRBJ1-2, with D unresolved. Germline V gene sequence: CDR1 MNHEY, CDR2 SVGAGI. The V end was cut by 8 bases, the J end by 2 bases, with 18 bases between. The CDR3 runs to 15 residues. The CDR3 spells CASSSPSEGNYGYTF. DNA for the CDR3: TGTGCCAGCTCATCACCTTCGGAGGGAAACTATGGCTACACCTTC.

The genes are TRBV28 and TRBJ1-5, with D unresolved. Germline V CDR1 and CDR2: MDHEN, SYDVKM. The CDR3 is 15 residues long. V was trimmed by 6 bases and J by 4 bases, leaving 16 bases between them. In DNA, the CDR3 is TGTGCCAGCAGCCCCCGCGGGGTTGGTAATCAGCCCCAGCATTTT. This translates into CASSPRGVGNQPQHF.

The V call is TRBV5-1, the J call TRBJ2-2, with 9 bases aligning to TRBD1. The CDR3 spans 16 residues. Germline V gene sequence: CDR1 SGHRS, CDR2 YFSETQ. The ends lost 0 bases at V and 1 base at J; junction bases unmatched: 1. CDR3 protein: CASSLGTGVNTGELFF. In DNA, the CDR3 is TGCGCCAGCAGCTTGGGGACAGGGGTGAACACCGGGGAGCTGTTTTTT.

The J gene is TRBJ1-1, the V gene TRBV12-3 or TRBV12-4; D remains ambiguous. The CDR3 spans 13 residues. V shed 2 bases and J shed 6 bases, with 10 bases lying between them. CDR3 in amino acids: CASSLSEVAEAFF. The CDR3 nucleotides are TGTGCCAGCAGTTTAAGTGAGGTCGCTGAAGCTTTCTTT.

The chain uses TRBV6-1 and TRBJ2-5; no reliable D call. Trimming removed 1 base at V and 4 bases at J, with 10 bases between. Germline lookup yields CDR1 MNHNS and CDR2 SASEGT. The CDR3 is 14 amino acids. CDR3 amino acids: CASSEGGQLETQYF. The CDR3 nucleotides are TGTGCCAGCAGTGAAGGTGGCCAGTTAGAGACCCAGTACTTC.

The sample holds a few counts of this clonotype. This chain links TRBV28 with TRBJ1-2; no definite D call. Per the germline V gene, CDR1 is MDHEN and CDR2 is SYDVKM. V gave up 5 bases and J gave up 0 bases, with 13 bases separating them. The CDR3 is made up of 15 amino acids. CDR3 DNA: TGTGCCAGCAGTCCACCCTCCGGGACTAACTATGGCTACACCTTC. Translating gives CASSPPSGTNYGYTF.

This clonotype was seen once. The rearrangement links TRBV6-2 or TRBV6-3 to TRBJ2-1, with D possibly being TRBD2 (5 bases). The CDR3 extends over 16 amino acids. Germline V gives CDR1 MNHEY, CDR2 SVGEGT. With 0 bases removed from V and 2 bases from J, the gap between germline ends came to 11 bases. The CDR3 loop is CASSYSTRETYNEQFF. Written as DNA, the CDR3 is TGTGCCAGCAGTTACTCGACGAGGGAGACCTACAATGAGCAGTTCTTC.

A few counts support this clonotype. V usage is TRBV7-2 and J usage is TRBJ1-1; TRBD1 matches at 9 bases. The germline V gene encodes CDR1 SGHTA and CDR2 FQGNSA. This CDR3 is 14 amino acids long. The junction had 6 bases not matched to a gene; V was cut back by 6 bases and J by 4 bases. The DNA for the CDR3 is TGTGCCAGCAGTTACACAGGGGGCGGCACTGAAGCTTTCTTT. Translated, it gives CASSYTGGGTEAFF.

This clonotype turned up a few times. The chain's CDR3 is CASSTAGTGWTYEQYF. The CDR3 bases are TGTGCCAGTAGTACCGCCGGGACAGGGTGGACCTACGAGCAGTACTTC. The chain joins TRBV19 to TRBJ2-7; 9 bases are shared with TRBD1. Germline V lookup: CDR1 LNHDA, CDR2 SQIVND (reference sequence). V was clipped by 4 bases and J by 2 bases; unmatched bases: 9. The CDR3 runs to 16 residues.

The chain joins TRBV10-3 to TRBJ1-6; maybe TRBD1 (6 bases). Trimming removed 2 bases at V and 6 bases at J, with 8 bases between. There are 14 residues in the CDR3. Germline V gene sequence: CDR1 ENHRY, CDR2 SYGVKD. CDR3 sequence (DNA): TGTGCCATCAGTGAGGGACAGATTAATTCACCCCTCCACTTT. Its translation: CAISEGQINSPLHF.

This clonotype has a handful of counts. V and J are TRBV4-1 and TRBJ2-5; 8 nucleotides agree with TRBD1. After removal of 0 bases from V and 3 bases from J, the junction contained 12 bases not matched to a gene. Per the germline V gene, CDR1 is MGHRA and CDR2 is YSYEKL. This CDR3 comprises 18 residues. The CDR3 DNA reads as TGCGCCAGCAGCCAAGACTCCGGGGCAGGGGGCAATGAAGAGACCCAGTACTTC. Translating gives CASSQDSGAGGNEETQYF.

This chain connects TRBV12-3 or TRBV12-4 to TRBJ2-5; D is uncertain. The CDR3 length is 12 residues. Trimming removed 7 bases at V and 5 bases at J, with 11 bases between. The CDR3, as DNA: TGTGCCAGCACTATGACATTGGAGACCCAGTACTTC. Translated: CASTMTLETQYF.

This clonotype was observed a few times. V gene TRBV5-4 combines with J gene TRBJ2-1; TRBD2 agrees at 9 bases. The CDR3 covers 15 residues. Germline CDR1 is SGHNT and CDR2 is YYREEE (reference sequence). Trimming took 4 bases from V and 8 from J; bases not matched to a gene: 10. The CDR3 region is CASSSSGLAGDEQFF. In nucleotides, the CDR3 is TGTGCCAGCAGCAGCTCGGGACTAGCTGGGGATGAGCAGTTCTTC. The full variable domain, completed using reference TRBV5-4 and TRBJ2-1, is ETGVTQSPTHLIKTRGQQVTLRCSSQSGHNTVSWYQQALGQGPQFIFQYYREEENGRGNFPPRFSGLQFPNYSSELNVNALELDDSALYLCASSSSGLAGDEQFFGPGTRLTVL.

This clonotype showed up many times. The junction shows a germline mismatch at one end, possibly a read error. The chain employs TRBV7-2 and TRBJ2-5; 9 nucleotides line up with TRBD2. CDR1 and CDR2 from the germline V gene are SGHTA and FQGNSA. The CDR3 is 13 amino acids. The CDR3 sequence is CASRLAGEETQYF. In DNA form, the CDR3 reads TGTGCCAGCAGATTAGCGGGAGAAGAGACCCAGTACTTC.

The genes are TRBV6-5 and TRBJ2-2; D remains unclear. Per the germline V gene, CDR1 is MNHEY and CDR2 is SVGAGI. Trimming removed 6 bases from V and 7 bases from J, with 12 bases in between. The CDR3 is made up of 13 amino acids. The CDR3 nucleotides read TGTGCCAGCAGGAGAACAGCCGGCGGGGAGCTGTTTTTT. Its translation: CASRRTAGGELFF.

This clonotype appeared a few times. The V gene is TRBV7-2, the J gene TRBJ2-7, with D uncertain. The CDR3 contains 13 residues. V gave up 0 bases and J gave up 2 bases, with 5 bases separating them. Germline loops: CDR1 SGHTA, CDR2 FQGNSA. In nucleotides, the CDR3 is TGTGCCAGCAGCTTAGCGACGGCCTACGAGCAGTACTTC. Encoded protein: CASSLATAYEQYF.